The rows below give T cell receptor beta chains drawn from one sample of a study of T cell repertoires in cytomegalovirus infection. TCRdb used MiXCR to reprocess the reads, holding one entry per CDR3 protein. Among about 530,000 distinct CDR3 sequences listed, approximately 25% were seen once. Sequencing was carried out using PBMCs. These TCRs come from a human donor in good health (CMV status not recorded). Some clones in this sample may be carry-over from other donors' samples. CDR3s leave out the opening cysteine and the closing phenylalanine or tryptophan. Fields, in order: V gene, CDR3 protein.

v_call: TRBV28; cdr3_aa: ASGRGRDQPQH
v_call: TRBV10-3; cdr3_aa: AIRDRADGYT
v_call: TRBV6-6; cdr3_aa: ASSWGLAVYTGELF
v_call: TRBV6-5; cdr3_aa: ASRRGQGQLTHYEQY
v_call: TRBV7-6; cdr3_aa: ASSPQLAGGFSTDTQY
v_call: TRBV27; cdr3_aa: ASSLMGSSYDEQF
v_call: TRBV19; cdr3_aa: ASSLRVSRTDTQY
v_call: TRBV4-1; cdr3_aa: ASSQEVRGSGNTIY
v_call: TRBV6-2/TRBV6-3; cdr3_aa: ASSSTPGQGDYEQY
v_call: TRBV12-3/TRBV12-4; cdr3_aa: ASKKLGGSYNEQF
v_call: TRBV7-9; cdr3_aa: ASSSWRESYRGTDTQY
v_call: TRBV6-1; cdr3_aa: ASRADRGGSNVLT
v_call: TRBV20-1; cdr3_aa: SAWLGGTSGGIQY
v_call: TRBV10-3; cdr3_aa: AISPSGGQETQY
v_call: TRBV28; cdr3_aa: ASRTGGDGNTIY
v_call: TRBV9; cdr3_aa: ASSVAGADNEQF
v_call: TRBV6-1; cdr3_aa: ASTLHRGADETQY
v_call: TRBV7-2; cdr3_aa: ASSQSRDTEAF
v_call: TRBV20-1; cdr3_aa: SANQVADTQY
v_call: TRBV12-3/TRBV12-4; cdr3_aa: ASSLLGGPDEQF
v_call: TRBV20-1; cdr3_aa: SARDRSGSTGELF
v_call: TRBV6-5; cdr3_aa: ASGLAAQETQY
v_call: TRBV7-6; cdr3_aa: ASRRFRRETDTQY
v_call: TRBV12-3/TRBV12-4; cdr3_aa: ASSATLSSSYEQY
v_call: TRBV7-6; cdr3_aa: ASSLDTLVST
v_call: TRBV15; cdr3_aa: ATSRDLGQGGEQY
v_call: TRBV24-1; cdr3_aa: ATSLGPADTQY
v_call: TRBV5-1; cdr3_aa: ASKRETRNEQF
v_call: TRBV7-2; cdr3_aa: ASSLATGGRRTDTQY
v_call: TRBV7-9; cdr3_aa: ASSSTGGYEQY
v_call: TRBV11-2; cdr3_aa: ASSFLLTSGTDEQF
v_call: TRBV6-8; cdr3_aa: ASSYSRSFGTDTQY
v_call: TRBV12-3/TRBV12-4; cdr3_aa: ASTLAGAGETQY
v_call: TRBV11-2; cdr3_aa: ASSSRDRESGELF
v_call: TRBV7-2; cdr3_aa: ASNPPGANYGYT